Presented here are 24 T cell receptor beta chains from one specimen sequenced in a study of blood T cell repertoires in COVID-19. Sequencing was performed with immunoSEQ multiplex PCR; in TCRdb, only in-frame clones are kept and a portion is missing. The data hold roughly 100,000 clones, with approximately 88% observed a single time. The sequenced sample consisted of peripheral blood. Every receptor here comes from a woman aged 60-70 years with acute or convalescent COVID-19.

V usage is TRBV27 and J usage is TRBJ1-1; TRBD1 matches 7 bases. The CDR3 loop spans 14 amino acids. After removal of 5 bases from V and 5 bases from J, the junction contained 8 bases not matched to a gene. The V gene's germline CDR1 is MNHEY and CDR2 SMNVEV (reference sequence). The CDR3 region is CASSPYRGRTEAFF. CDR3 in DNA: TGTGCCAGCAGTCCATACAGGGGCCGGACTGAAGCTTTCTTT.

CDR3 nucleotides: TGTGCCAGCACCGACAGGGGTTATGGCTACACCTTC. Its protein is CASTDRGYGYTF. The chain links TRBV6-6 to TRBJ1-2; 8 bases agree with TRBD1. Germline assignment: CDR1 MNHNY and CDR2 SVGAGI (reference sequence). Trimming took 7 bases from V and 5 from J; bases not matched to a gene: 3. The CDR3 extends over 12 amino acids.

The sample holds one count of this clone. V usage is TRBV6-5 and J usage is TRBJ1-4; 9 bases agree with TRBD1. CDR1 and CDR2 (germline): MNHEY, SVGAGI. Unmatched junction bases numbered 7, after V lost 6 bases and J lost 5 bases. The CDR3 contains 15 residues. Here the CDR3 DNA reads TGTGCCAGCAGCAAGACAGGGGGGTGGAATGAAAAACTGTTTTTT. This gives the protein CASSKTGGWNEKLFF.

The chain links TRBV6-4 to TRBJ2-1, with a tentative D call TRBD2 (5 bases). Trimming took 1 base from V and 9 from J, leaving 10 bases between them. The CDR3 is 13 residues long. Per the germline V gene, CDR1 is MRHNA and CDR2 is SNTAGT. The CDR3, as DNA: TGTGCCAGCAGTGACTTACCGGGGAGTGAGCAGTTCTTC. Its translation: CASSDLPGSEQFF.

This clone has just a few counts. This rearrangement joins TRBV5-1 to TRBJ2-1, with D possibly matching TRBD1 (7 bases). In germline, CDR1 is SGHRS, CDR2 YFSETQ. CDR3 size: 16 residues. Trimming took 2 bases from V and 6 from J, leaving 18 bases between them. The DNA of the CDR3 is TGCGCCAGCAGCTTACAGGGGATCGGGAGCAGCAATGAGCAGTTCTTC. Protein: CASSLQGIGSSNEQFF. The full variable domain, with the rest looked up from reference TRBV5-1 and TRBJ2-1, is KAGVTQTPRYLIKTRGQQVTLSCSPISGHRSVSWYQQTPGQGLQFLFEYFSETQRNKGNFPGRFSGRQFSNSRSEMNVSTLELGDSALYLCASSLQGIGSSNEQFFGPGTRLTVL.

The chain links TRBV6-1 to TRBJ1-5; D unresolved. With 3 bases removed from V and 0 bases from J, the gap between germline ends came to 15 bases. The CDR3 is made up of 17 amino acids. In germline, CDR1 is MNHNS, CDR2 SASEGT. CDR3 loop: CASSDLPRPYSNQPQHF. In DNA, the CDR3 is TGTGCCAGCAGTGACCTGCCGCGGCCTTATAGCAATCAGCCCCAGCATTTT.

The chain couples TRBV20-1 to TRBJ1-5; tentatively, D is TRBD1 (5 bases). V lost 3 bases and J 2 bases, leaving 11 bases between the germline ends. The CDR3 contains 14 residues. Germline assignment: CDR1 DFQATT and CDR2 SNEGSKA (reference sequence). For the CDR3, the DNA is TGCAGTGCTAGTCCCGACAGTGGCAATCAGCCCCAGCATTTT. Translated, it gives CSASPDSGNQPQHF.

This chain links TRBV11-2 with TRBJ2-1; D is unresolved. V gave up 0 bases and J gave up 7 bases, with 7 bases separating them. Germline assignment: CDR1 SGHAT and CDR2 FQNNGV. The CDR3 has 13 amino acids. The CDR3 loop is CASSLDQVNEQFF. CDR3 in DNA: TGTGCCAGCAGCTTAGATCAGGTTAATGAGCAGTTCTTC. The variable domain in full, with the rest retrieved from reference TRBV11-2 and TRBJ2-1, is EAGVAQSPRYKIIEKRQSVAFWCNPISGHATLYWYQQILGQGPKLLIQFQNNGVVDDSQLPKDRFSAERLKGVDSTLKIQPAKLEDSAVYLCASSLDQVNEQFFGPGTRLTVL.

This chain connects TRBV29-1 to TRBJ1-1; the match to TRBD1 covers 10 bases. The CDR3 length is 12 residues. V shed 7 bases and J 5 bases; nucleotides not matched to a gene: 4. Germline V gene data show CDR1 as SQVTM and CDR2 as ANQGSEA. The CDR3 sequence is CSARTGGTEAFF. The CDR3 region has the DNA TGCAGCGCAAGGACAGGGGGAACTGAAGCTTTCTTT.

The CDR3 sequence is CASSTGQNTEAFF. In DNA form, the CDR3 reads TGTGCCAGCAGTACAGGGCAGAACACTGAAGCTTTCTTT. The chain joins TRBV2 to TRBJ1-1; weak D call: TRBD1 (6 bases). CDR3 length: 13 residues. Per the germline V gene, CDR1 is SNHLY and CDR2 is FYNNEI. V lost 5 bases to trimming and J lost 1 base, with 8 bases between them.

The chain couples TRBV10-2 to TRBJ2-1, with 13 bases matching TRBD2. The length of the CDR3 is 18 residues. Germline V gene data show CDR1 as WSHSY and CDR2 as SAAADI. V lost 4 bases and J lost 6; bases outside the gene matches: 12. This chain's CDR3 is CASSGRRLAGGVGNEQFF. The CDR3 bases are TGCGCCAGCAGTGGGAGAAGACTAGCGGGAGGAGTTGGCAATGAGCAGTTCTTC.

The V gene is TRBV6-4, the J gene TRBJ1-1, with 7 bases that match TRBD1. There are 13 residues in the CDR3. Germline CDR1 reads MRHNA; CDR2 reads SNTAGT. V dropped 7 bases and J dropped 3; count of bases not matched to a gene: 5. As DNA, the CDR3 is TGTGCCAGCACCACAGGGGTTCACACTGAAGCTTTCTTT. Translating gives CASTTGVHTEAFF.

The chain employs TRBV11-3 and TRBJ1-3, with D hard to call. Looked up from germline, CDR1 is SGHNT and CDR2 is YENEEA. Trimming pared 1 base from V and 0 bases from J, leaving 10 bases between. The CDR3 is made up of 16 amino acids. The CDR3 loop reads CASSLARFHSGNTIYF. In DNA, the CDR3 is TGTGCCAGCAGCTTAGCGAGGTTTCACTCTGGAAACACCATATATTTT. Full variable domain (missing parts from reference TRBV11-3 and TRBJ1-3): EAGVVQSPRYKIIEKKQPVAFWCNPISGHNTLYWYLQNLGQGPELLIRYENEEAVDDSQLPKDRFSAERLKGVDSTLKIQPAELGDSAVYLCASSLARFHSGNTIYFGEGSWLTVV.

This clone was picked up a small number of times. The same CDR3 arises from other DNA sequences in this sample as well. The V gene is TRBV9, the J gene TRBJ1-1; TRBD1 matches at 7 bases. The CDR3 runs 15 residues. The germline CDR1 and CDR2 sequences are SGDLS and YYNGEE. V shed 0 bases, J shed 0 bases, and the junction held 2 bases outside the gene matches. CDR3 residues: CASSVGTGLNTEAFF. The CDR3 DNA follows: TGTGCCAGCAGCGTAGGGACAGGCTTGAACACTGAAGCTTTCTTT.

V gene TRBV5-6 combines with J gene TRBJ1-4; no clear D gene. The CDR3 length is 15 residues. Trimming removed 4 bases from V and 6 bases from J, with 16 bases in between. Germline V gene lookup returns CDR1 SGHDT and CDR2 YYEEEE. CDR3 in amino acids: CASSGWTGRDEKLFF. CDR3 in DNA: TGTGCCAGCAGCGGATGGACGGGGAGGGATGAAAAACTGTTTTTT.

The rearrangement uses TRBV27 and TRBJ2-2; D might be TRBD2 (6 bases). With 6 bases removed from V and 1 base from J, the gap between germline ends came to 12 bases. CDR1 MNHEY and CDR2 SMNVEV come from the germline V gene (reference sequence). The CDR3 has 15 amino acids. The CDR3 region has the DNA TGTGCCAGCAGGCTGCGGGACGGGAACACCGGGGAGCTGTTTTTT. Translated: CASRLRDGNTGELFF.

V and J are TRBV6-2 or TRBV6-3 and TRBJ2-7; tentative D call: TRBD2 (5 bases). CDR1 and CDR2 (germline): MNHEY, SVGEGT. This CDR3 spans 15 amino acids. V dropped 6 bases and J dropped 0 bases, with 15 bases sitting between them. CDR3 in DNA: TGTGCCAGCAGACCTCCGGGATTTAGCTCCTACGAGCAGTACTTC. The encoded protein is CASRPPGFSSYEQYF.

The gene calls are TRBV11-3 and TRBJ2-7; tentative D call: TRBD2 (5 bases). In germline, CDR1 is SGHNT, CDR2 YENEEA. Between the trimmed V and J ends, which lost 2 bases and 0 bases, there was a span of 11 bases. The CDR3 is 15 amino acids. CDR3 loop: CASSLWFGDSYEQYF. CDR3 nucleotide sequence: TGTGCCAGCAGCTTATGGTTCGGGGACTCCTACGAGCAGTACTTC. Full variable domain (missing parts from reference TRBV11-3 and TRBJ2-7): EAGVVQSPRYKIIEKKQPVAFWCNPISGHNTLYWYLQNLGQGPELLIRYENEEAVDDSQLPKDRFSAERLKGVDSTLKIQPAELGDSAVYLCASSLWFGDSYEQYFGPGTRLTVT.

This clone came up a few times. The chain is built from TRBV5-1 and TRBJ1-4; TRBD1 aligns across 8 bases. V shed 4 bases and J 7 bases; nucleotides not matched to a gene: 9. In germline, CDR1 is SGHRS, CDR2 YFSETQ. The CDR3 totals 15 residues. The CDR3 reads CASSPGQGKGEKLFF. In DNA form, the CDR3 reads TGCGCCAGCAGCCCCGGACAGGGCAAAGGTGAAAAACTGTTTTTT.

Details on this clone: The junction and the germline gene differ at one end; a read error may be behind it. V usage is TRBV28 and J usage is TRBJ2-7, with 9 bases that match TRBD2. From germline, CDR1 is MDHEN and CDR2 SYDVKM. This CDR3 spans 18 amino acids. The CDR3 sequence: CASSFLASGKQTSYGQYF. The CDR3 DNA reads TGTGCCAGCAGTTTCCTGGCTAGCGGGAAACAGACCTCCTACGGGCAGTACTTC.

The J gene is TRBJ1-6, the V gene TRBV11-2, with no clear D. The V end lost 1 base, the J end lost 4 bases, and 8 bases lay between the germline ends. The CDR3 is made up of 15 amino acids. CDR1 and CDR2 from the germline V gene are SGHAT and FQNNGV. Written as DNA, the CDR3 is TGTGCCAGCAGCTTAGGGGCTGGGTATAATTCACCCCTCCACTTT. It is translated as CASSLGAGYNSPLHF.

The chain combines TRBV3-1 (or the pseudogene TRBV3-2) with TRBJ2-5, with TRBD2 matching 9 bases. Per the germline V gene, CDR1 is LGHDT and CDR2 is YNNKEL (reference sequence). With 6 bases clipped from V and 5 bases from J, the junction kept 10 bases outside the gene matches. This CDR3 contains 15 residues. CDR3 in amino acids: CASRYVWAGGETQYF. CDR3 bases: TGTGCCAGCAGATACGTGTGGGCGGGAGGGGAGACCCAGTACTTC.

The J gene is TRBJ1-1, the V gene TRBV10-1, with unresolved D. Germline CDR1 reads WNHNN; CDR2 reads SYGVQD (reference sequence). Trimming removed 2 bases from V and 11 bases from J, with 15 bases in between. This CDR3 region has 13 residues. The CDR3 DNA sequence: TGCGCCAGCAGTGAGAGGAGTCAGGAGGAGGCTTTCTTT. The encoded protein is CASSERSQEEAFF.

The V gene is TRBV5-1, the J gene TRBJ1-1; 8 bases map to TRBD1. Looked up from germline, CDR1 is SGHRS and CDR2 is YFSETQ. With V trimmed by 7 bases and J by 1 base, 3 bases remained unmatched. The CDR3 runs 13 residues. As DNA, the CDR3 is TGCGCCAGCGCCGGGACAGGGAACACTGAAGCTTTCTTT. Translation gives CASAGTGNTEAFF. Drawing the rest from reference TRBV5-1 and TRBJ1-1, the complete variable domain is KAGVTQTPRYLIKTRGQQVTLSCSPISGHRSVSWYQQTPGQGLQFLFEYFSETQRNKGNFPGRFSGRQFSNSRSEMNVSTLELGDSALYLCASAGTGNTEAFFGQGTRLTVV.